This passage covers 29 T cell receptor beta chains from one sample sequenced in a study of blood T cells in healthy people across ages. Using a J-beta primer mix together with a sample-barcoded 5' primer, a second PCR was run for roughly 6 to 12 cycles. Each CDR3 protein gets one entry after TCRdb re-called the 5' RACE reads with MiXCR. The sample lists 980,000 or so distinct CDR3 sequences, 40% to 60% occurring once. The sequencing sample was made of blood. The source is a young man in good health.

V gene TRBV11-3 combines with J gene TRBJ2-5; D ambiguous. Germline assignment: CDR1 SGHNT and CDR2 YENEEA. The CDR3 consists of 12 residues. Deletions cut 4 bases from V and 11 bases from J, with 14 bases between. The CDR3 protein is CASSSSYNEQYF. The CDR3, as DNA: TGTGCCAGCAGCTCGAGTTACAATGAGCAGTACTTC. Together with reference TRBV11-3 and TRBJ2-5, the CDR3 gives the full variable domain: EAGVVQSPRYKIIEKKQPVAFWCNPISGHNTLYWYLQNLGQGPELLIRYENEEAVDDSQLPKDRFSAERLKGVDSTLKIQPAELGDSAVYLCASSSSYNEQYFGPGTRLLVL.

The gene calls are TRBV12-3 or TRBV12-4 and TRBJ1-6; the D is unclear. Trimming left V 3 bases short and J 10 bases short, with 10 bases between. The CDR3 is 13 residues long. The CDR3 here is CASSFRQASPLHF. For the CDR3, the DNA is TGTGCCAGCAGTTTCAGGCAAGCCTCACCCCTCCACTTT.

This clonotype was seen a few times. V gene TRBV27 combines with J gene TRBJ1-2; 8 nucleotides agree with TRBD1. The CDR3 length is 14 residues. The trim removed 5 bases at V and 7 bases at J, leaving 9 bases unmatched. Germline CDR1 and CDR2: MNHEY and SMNVEV (reference sequence). CDR3 amino acids: CASSPTTGVGGYTF. Written as DNA, the CDR3 is TGTGCCAGCAGTCCGACGACAGGGGTCGGTGGCTACACCTTC.

The chain has TRBV29-1 and TRBJ2-1, with 8 bases fitting TRBD1. V shed 6 bases, J shed 11 bases, and the junction held 6 bases outside the gene matches. This CDR3 has 11 residues. Germline V gives CDR1 SQVTM, CDR2 ANQGSEA. CDR3 sequence (DNA): TGCAGCGTCGGGACAGGCGATAAGCAGTTCTTC. Protein sequence: CSVGTGDKQFF.

This clonotype was counted a few times. The chain combines TRBV11-2 with TRBJ2-7, with D unresolved. The germline gives CDR1 SGHAT, CDR2 FQNNGV. V was trimmed by 7 bases and J by 2 bases, leaving 9 bases between them. This CDR3 spans 12 amino acids. CDR3 bases: TGTGCCAGCACAGCCTTTACCTACGAGCAGTACTTC. Its translation is CASTAFTYEQYF.

The V and J genes are TRBV20-1 and TRBJ2-1, with D unclear. The V gene's germline CDR1 is DFQATT and CDR2 SNEGSKA (reference sequence). V lost 3 bases and J 6 bases, leaving 6 bases between the germline ends. The CDR3 covers 11 residues. In DNA form, the CDR3 reads TGCAGTGCTAGGAGACTCAATGAGCAGTTCTTC. This encodes CSARRLNEQFF.

This clonotype has a count of ten or more. The J gene is TRBJ1-6, the V gene TRBV7-8; TRBD1 is a possible D gene (5 bases). The CDR3 length is 14 residues. CDR1 SGHVS and CDR2 FQNEAQ come from the germline V gene. The V gene lost 8 bases and the J gene lost 5 bases, with 13 bases spanning the gap. This CDR3 reads CASRPDNHNSPLHF. Written as DNA, the CDR3 is TGTGCCAGCCGTCCGGACAACCATAATTCACCCCTCCACTTT.

The V and J genes are TRBV28 and TRBJ1-5, with TRBD1 matching over 7 bases. The CDR3 length is 16 residues. The V and J ends lost 6 bases and 0 bases, in that order; junction bases with no gene match: 8. The germline V gene encodes CDR1 MDHEN and CDR2 SYDVKM. DNA of the CDR3: TGTGCCAGCAGACGTCAGGGGGGGATTAGCAATCAGCCCCAGCATTTT. It encodes CASRRQGGISNQPQHF. The full variable domain, rest sourced from reference TRBV28 and TRBJ1-5, is DVKVTQSSRYLVKRTGEKVFLECVQDMDHENMFWYRQDPGLGLRLIYFSYDVKMKEKGDIPEGYSVSREKKERFSLILESASTNQTSMYLCASRRQGGISNQPQHFGDGTRLSIL.

There are many counts of this clonotype. The V and J genes are TRBV10-3 and TRBJ2-7; 7 bases are a match to TRBD1. Unmatched junction bases numbered 2, after V lost 6 bases and J lost 0 bases. The germline CDR1 and CDR2 sequences are ENHRY and SYGVKD. The CDR3 length is 13 residues. The CDR3 spells CAISRDSSYEQYF. DNA for the CDR3: TGTGCCATCAGCCGGGACAGCTCCTACGAGCAGTACTTC.

J is TRBJ2-1 and V is TRBV28; D perhaps matches TRBD1 (6 bases). There are 13 residues in the CDR3. Deletions cut 7 bases from V and 4 bases from J, with 11 bases between. Germline V CDR1 and CDR2: MDHEN, SYDVKM. The DNA for the CDR3 is TGTGCCAGCACCGGACAGACATACAATGAGCAGTTCTTC. It codes for CASTGQTYNEQFF.

This chain joins TRBV7-2 and TRBJ1-2; 11 nucleotides match TRBD1. The V gene's germline CDR1 is SGHTA and CDR2 FQGNSA. V lost 6 bases, J lost 2 bases, and 5 bases stayed unmatched. CDR3 length: 15 residues. This chain's CDR3 is CASSLGTGGNYGYTF. DNA of the CDR3: TGTGCCAGCAGTCTCGGGACAGGGGGGAACTATGGCTACACCTTC. Together with reference TRBV7-2 and TRBJ1-2, the CDR3 gives the full variable domain: GAGVSQSPSNKVTEKGKDVELRCDPISGHTALYWYRQSLGQGLEFLIYFQGNSAPDKSGLPSDRFSAERTGGSVSTLTIQRTQQEDSAVYLCASSLGTGGNYGYTFGSGTRLTVV.

The V gene is TRBV27, the J gene TRBJ1-2, with TRBD1 as a possible D gene (6 bases). V lost 4 bases, J lost 7 bases, and 16 bases lay in between. This CDR3 has 14 residues. Germline CDR1 is MNHEY and CDR2 is SMNVEV (reference sequence). The CDR3, as DNA: TGTGCCAGCAGTTCCCGAGGGGGTGAGCGTGGCTACACCTTC. This translates into CASSSRGGERGYTF.

In its sample, this clonotype was seen a few times. The V and J genes are TRBV20-1 and TRBJ2-7, with D possibly matching TRBD1 (5 bases). Trimming stripped 7 bases from V and 6 bases from J, with 13 bases between. The CDR3 covers 11 residues. Germline V gene data show CDR1 as DFQATT and CDR2 as SNEGSKA (reference sequence). Here the CDR3 reads CSVGRAAEQYF. As DNA, the CDR3 is TGCAGTGTGGGCAGGGCGGCCGAGCAGTACTTC.

V is TRBV6-6 and J is TRBJ2-5; D is possibly TRBD1 (5 bases). V lost 8 bases and J 7 bases, leaving 14 bases between the germline ends. The length of the CDR3 is 12 residues. The germline CDR1 and CDR2 sequences are MNHNY and SVGAGI (reference sequence). The chain's CDR3 is CASARAQGTQYF. The DNA of the CDR3 is TGTGCCAGCGCCCGGGCCCAGGGGACCCAGTACTTC.

This clonotype was seen ten or more times. The rearrangement links TRBV7-9 to TRBJ1-5; tentative D call: TRBD1 (5 bases). CDR3 length: 15 residues. CDR1 and CDR2 from the germline V gene are SEHNR and FQNEAQ (reference sequence). Trimming left V 6 bases short and J 2 bases short, with 14 bases between. The CDR3 DNA follows: TGTGCCAGCAGAGCGGGGGAGGTCGGCAATCAGCCCCAGCATTTT. It yields the protein CASRAGEVGNQPQHF. Together with reference TRBV7-9 and TRBJ1-5, the CDR3 gives the full variable domain: DTGVSQNPRHKITKRGQNVTFRCDPISEHNRLYWYRQTLGQGPEFLTYFQNEAQLEKSRLLSDRFSAERPKGSFSTLEIQRTEQGDSAMYLCASRAGEVGNQPQHFGDGTRLSIL.

The chain has TRBV9 and TRBJ2-7; TRBD1 might be the D (7 bases). Between the trimmed V and J ends, which lost 2 bases and 0 bases, there was a span of 12 bases. The CDR3 is 15 amino acids. Germline CDR1 SGDLS, CDR2 YYNGEE. The chain's CDR3 is CASSVGGQSSYEQYF. CDR3 DNA: TGTGCCAGCAGCGTCGGGGGACAGAGCTCCTACGAGCAGTACTTC.

This clonotype was seen only once. The genes are TRBV12-3 or TRBV12-4 and TRBJ1-6; D possibly corresponds to TRBD1 (6 bases). The CDR3 length is 15 residues. The germline V and J ends were trimmed by 1 base and 7 bases, with 11 bases remaining between them. The CDR3 nucleotides read TGTGCCAGCAGTTTAGGTTCGGGGGCGAATTCACCCCTCCACTTT. Its protein is CASSLGSGANSPLHF.

This clonotype turned up a few times. The CDR3 reads CASGGNSIQYF. The DNA of the CDR3 is TGTGCCAGCGGCGGGAATTCCATTCAGTACTTC. The chain combines TRBV27 with TRBJ2-4; weak D call: TRBD2 (6 bases). V dropped 8 bases and J dropped 9 bases, with 11 bases sitting between them. CDR3 size: 11 residues. Germline CDR1 and CDR2: MNHEY and SMNVEV (reference sequence).

This chain joins TRBV7-2 and TRBJ2-1, with 9 bases that match TRBD2. V was clipped by 0 bases and J by 4 bases; unmatched bases: 4. The CDR3 covers 16 residues. Germline CDR1 is SGHTA and CDR2 is FQGNSA. The CDR3 loop is CASSLALAGGYNEQFF. The CDR3 DNA reads TGTGCCAGCAGCTTAGCGCTCGCGGGGGGGTACAATGAGCAGTTCTTC.

The chain combines TRBV6-2 or TRBV6-3 with TRBJ1-5; tentative D call: TRBD1 (5 bases). V was clipped by 2 bases and J by 6 bases, with 14 bases between them. Germline V lookup: CDR1 MNHEY, CDR2 SVGEGT. The CDR3 loop spans 15 amino acids. The CDR3 region has the DNA TGTGCCAGCAGTTACGTACGGGGCGTGAGTCAGCCCCAGCATTTT. The encoded protein is CASSYVRGVSQPQHF.

The chain combines TRBV6-5 with TRBJ2-5; D is possibly TRBD1 (5 bases). This CDR3 contains 13 residues. Germline V CDR1 and CDR2: MNHEY, SVGAGI. The V end was cut by 2 bases, the J end by 5 bases, with 9 bases between. Written as DNA, the CDR3 is TGTGCCAGCAGTTACGGGGCTAAGGAGACCCAGTACTTC. Encoded protein: CASSYGAKETQYF.

Comment on this clonotype: A read error may account for a junction end that differs from germline. The V and J genes are TRBV5-1 and TRBJ2-7; 11 bases align to TRBD1. The germline V gene encodes CDR1 SGHRS and CDR2 YFSETQ. This CDR3 contains 14 residues. The CDR3 protein is CASSWDRGAYEQYF. The CDR3 DNA is TGTGCCAGCAGCTGGGACAGGGGGGCCTACGAGCAGTACTTC.

This clonotype was seen only once. One junction end disagrees with the germline gene, perhaps due to a read error. The gene calls are TRBV7-7 and TRBJ2-3; D is perhaps TRBD2 (5 bases). Germline V gene data show CDR1 as SSHAT and CDR2 as FNYEAQ (reference sequence). There are 13 residues in the CDR3. CDR3 residues: CASSLEGKAAQYF. The DNA for the CDR3 is TGTGCTAGCAGCTTAGAGGGAAAGGCGGCGCAGTATTTT. Full variable domain (outside the CDR3, taken from reference TRBV7-7 and TRBJ2-3): GAGVSQSPRYKVTKRGQDVTLRCDPISSHATLYWYQQALGQGPEFLTYFNYEAQPDKSGLPSDRFSAERPEGSISTLTIQRTEQRDSAMYRCASSLEGKAAQYFGPGTRLTVL.

The sample holds many counts of this clonotype. The J gene is TRBJ2-5, the V gene TRBV7-2; D gene ambiguous. The CDR3 totals 14 residues. V dropped 3 bases and J dropped 1 base, with 9 bases sitting between them. Germline CDR1 reads SGHTA; CDR2 reads FQGNSA. CDR3 in amino acids: CASSFLGSQETQYF. CDR3 DNA: TGTGCCAGCAGCTTCCTGGGTAGCCAAGAGACCCAGTACTTC.

This clonotype was detected a few times. This sequence joins TRBV6-6 and TRBJ2-3; D may be TRBD2 (6 bases). This CDR3 is 13 amino acids long. Germline V gene lookup returns CDR1 MNHNY and CDR2 SVGAGI (reference sequence). Trimming left V 0 bases short and J 13 bases short, with 14 bases between. The CDR3 DNA sequence: TGTGCCAGCAGTTACTCTCGGCGGGGTGAGGAGTATTTT. Protein sequence: CASSYSRRGEEYF.

The V gene is TRBV4-3, the J gene TRBJ1-1; D may be TRBD1 (5 bases). Germline CDR1 reads LGHNA; CDR2 reads YSLEER. V lost 1 base to trimming and J lost 5 bases, with 8 bases between them. This CDR3 is 13 amino acids long. This CDR3 is CASSQVAGTEAFF. CDR3 DNA sequence: TGCGCCAGCAGCCAAGTCGCAGGGACTGAAGCTTTCTTT.

Regarding this clonotype: A clone one base away is much larger, so this may be a read error. The chain employs TRBV7-3 and TRBJ1-2; D is ambiguous. V dropped 4 bases and J dropped 2 bases, with 8 bases sitting between them. The CDR3 spans 13 residues. Per the germline V gene, CDR1 is SGHTA and CDR2 is FQGTGA. The CDR3 bases are TGTGCCAGCAGCTGGGAGGGCAACTATGGCTACACCTTC. Encoded protein: CASSWEGNYGYTF.

A few counts support this clonotype. This sequence joins TRBV7-2 and TRBJ2-3, with D tentatively TRBD1 or TRBD2 (5 bases each). V lost 2 bases, J lost 2 bases, and 11 bases lay in between. CDR3 length equals 15 residues. Germline values: CDR1 SGHTA, CDR2 FQGNSA. CDR3 nucleotide sequence: TGTGCCAGCAGCTTACCAGGGACCTACACAGATACGCAGTATTTT. Amino acids: CASSLPGTYTDTQYF.

This chain uses TRBV6-2 or TRBV6-3 with TRBJ2-7; 9 bases are shared with TRBD1. This CDR3 is built from 15 residues. Trimming took 2 bases from V and 6 from J; bases not matched to a gene: 8. Germline loops: CDR1 MNHEY, CDR2 SVGEGT. The CDR3 reads CASSYKVGQGAEQYF. The CDR3 bases are TGTGCCAGCAGTTACAAGGTGGGACAGGGAGCCGAGCAGTACTTC.